This TCR beta chain is from a study of T cells in Graves' hyperthyroidism and ophthalmopathy (dated by TCRdb to between 2018 and 2020). Study-wide context: Peripheral blood samples were taken at the time of initial diagnosis, prior to any treatment. A discovery cohort of approximately 100 patients, approximately 44 with Graves' ophthalmopathy and 57 with stable Graves' hyperthyroidism, was used to find distinguishing TCR V-J signatures. Prospective prediction of ophthalmopathy was tested in an independent validation cohort of about 19 hyperthyroidism patients and 15 to 17 patients who later progressed to ophthalmopathy. The roughly 100 discovery patients were randomly split 7:3 into training and test sets. Thyroid tissue and blood T-cell repertoires from roughly six Graves' hyperthyroidism patients were also compared in the study. Once sampling was done, hyperthyroidism patients were given methimazole at a starting dose of 30 mg daily, whereas ophthalmopathy patients were given high-dose intravenous methylprednisolone. TCR Vbeta CDR3 sequencing of some 140 peripheral blood samples (around 45 ophthalmopathy, 75 hyperthyroidism and about 17 progressor patients) is reported in the paper. Here is what the overall study found, with its caveats: Most expanded thyroid clonotypes (frequency above 0.001) were also detected in blood, suggesting blood repertoires may reflect thyroid immune responses. No statistical method was used to fix the sample size in advance, and group allocation was not hidden from the investigators. Ophthalmopathy was separated from stable hyperthyroidism by a 13 V-J signature model, with 85% to 90% sensitivity and approximately 81% specificity obtained in cross-validation and 80%/75% obtained in testing. In validation, the model predicted progression to ophthalmopathy with around 71% sensitivity and around 72% specificity, a median of about 6 months before onset.

This clonotype was detected ten times or more. The antigen this receptor binds is unknown. No base quality information exists; no much larger clone differs at one position. TCR beta CDR3 regions were amplified from RNA transcripts. The first round of RT-PCR for the TCR CDR3 was performed with the HTBI primer set and the Qiagen OneStep RT-PCR kit. Libraries were constructed in a second round of multiplex PCR, after which size selection and purification were carried out. Sequencing of the libraries was done on an Illumina HiSeq2000 using paired-end 100 bp reads. As for the original processing: SOAPnuke was used to process the raw data, throwing out any read that contained adapters or uncalled bases, had a mean Phred below 15, or lacked an exact constant-primer or identifier match. COPE v1.2.5 was used to merge high-quality paired reads, and clonotypes were defined as unique nucleotide sequences. Clonotypes were aligned to IMGT TRBV, TRBD and TRBJ reference segments using MiTCR v1.1. The analysis was restricted to V-J combinations with a frequency above 0.0001, which together covered about 99% of the repertoires. A TCS score was defined as the ratio of F50 (clonal expansion) to E x V (chaos), with BLOSUM62-based TCRdist applied between CDR3 peptides within each V-J. Welch's t-statistics and random forest reduced just over 500 V-J features to about 12, which were used in a naive Bayes classifier (R e1071). The public reads were quality trimmed at Q25 with fastp and then assembled into clones with MiXCR by TCRdb, keeping productive beta chains. CDR3 protein sequences are deduplicated, and each keeps its most common genes and DNA. TCRdb assigned the V and J calls; the authors' analysis was not used. The table for this sample lists around 600,000 distinct CDR3 sequences; approximately 14% of them were counted only once. The ten biggest clones cover around 7.5% of the sample.

Graves' hyperthyroidism was defined as stable when no progression to ophthalmopathy occurred over 18 months of follow-up. Hyperthyroidism patients were aged 18 to 65 years and newly diagnosed, with disease duration of less than 2 months. Patients with uncontrolled infections, other autoimmune diseases, pregnancy or lactation were excluded. Diagnoses relied on clinical symptoms, serum thyroxine and TRAb, thyroid ultrasound and orbital computed tomography. PBMCs were separated from 10 ml of fresh peripheral blood using Ficoll-Paque density gradient centrifugation. Total RNA was extracted using Trizol reagent, and RNA quality was assessed on an Agilent 2100 Bioanalyzer. The sequenced material came from blood. This receptor was identified in a woman in her 30s with Graves' hyperthyroidism.

The DNA sequence follows: TGCAGTGCTAGCGGGAGGGGACAAGAGACCCAGTACTTC. The encoded protein is CSASGRGQETQYF. The V and J genes are TRBV20-1 and TRBJ2-5; TRBD2 aligns with 8 central bases. The CDR3 runs 13 amino acids, cysteine and phenylalanine included. Only the CDR3 portion is preserved as DNA: 39 bases, with reading frame beginning at the first base. CDR1 DFQATT and CDR2 SNEGSKA were looked up in the germline V gene (reference sequence). Trimming takes 3 bases off V and 2 bases off J; junction bases not matched to a gene: 2.